This T cell receptor (beta chain) was sequenced in a study of radiation and T cells in renal cell carcinoma. Overall study context: Nephrectomy followed 15 Gy stereotactic body radiation by 4 weeks.

The CDR3 extends over 13 amino acids. The V and J ends lost 10 bases and 6 bases respectively, with 15 bases between them. Per the germline V gene, CDR1 is MNHEY and CDR2 is SVGAGI. The assay was immunoSEQ multiplex PCR, and TCRdb's table has in-frame clones only and misses some. This table has approximately 120,000 clones, about four fifths appearing once. With respect to this clone: The antigen remains unidentified.

Time point described: baseline pretreatment blood. The treatment here: 15 Gy SBRT to primary tumor, nephrectomy 4 weeks later. The patient's renal cell carcinoma had clear cell pathology. Whole-study results and caveats: Top tumor clonotypes rose in blood 2 weeks post-radiation, then contracted.

The sequence came from a woman in her fifties or sixties with renal cell carcinoma. The specimen was blood, collected from a patient whose treatment included radiotherapy and nephrectomy. This rearrangement joins TRBV6-5 to TRBJ1-4; D unclear. This chain's CDR3 is CATQVPGYEKLFF. The CDR3 region has the DNA TGTGCCACCCAGGTTCCTGGGTATGAAAAACTGTTTTTT.